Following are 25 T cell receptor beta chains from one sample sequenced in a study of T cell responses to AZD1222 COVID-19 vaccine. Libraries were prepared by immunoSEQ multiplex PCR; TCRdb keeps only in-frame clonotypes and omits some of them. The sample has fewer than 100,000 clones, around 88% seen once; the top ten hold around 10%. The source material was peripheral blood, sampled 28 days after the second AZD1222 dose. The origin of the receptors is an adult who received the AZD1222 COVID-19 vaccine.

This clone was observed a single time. CDR3 protein: CASIARTGMNTEAFF. Written as DNA, the CDR3 is TGTGCCAGCATCGCCCGGACAGGTATGAACACTGAAGCTTTCTTT. The chain employs TRBV2 and TRBJ1-1; 7 bases agree with TRBD1. The CDR3 is 15 amino acids. The ends lost 7 bases at V and 0 bases at J; junction bases unmatched: 8. The germline V gene encodes CDR1 SNHLY and CDR2 FYNNEI.

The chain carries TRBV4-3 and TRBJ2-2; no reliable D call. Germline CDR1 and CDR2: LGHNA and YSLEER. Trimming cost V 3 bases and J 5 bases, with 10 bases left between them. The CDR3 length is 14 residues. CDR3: CASSHSDGTGELFF. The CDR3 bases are TGCGCCAGCAGCCACTCAGACGGGACCGGGGAGCTGTTTTTT.

The CDR3 bases are TGTGCCAGCAGCCCTAGACTAGCGGGGGGGCCTCGGTCCCCTTACAATGAGCAGTTCTTC. Protein: CASSPRLAGGPRSPYNEQFF. The V and J genes are TRBV3-1 (or the pseudogene TRBV3-2) and TRBJ2-1; 14 bases agree with TRBD2. Germline-derived CDR1 and CDR2 are LGHDT and YNNKEL (reference sequence). V shed 4 bases and J 4 bases; nucleotides not matched to a gene: 15. The CDR3 is 20 amino acids.

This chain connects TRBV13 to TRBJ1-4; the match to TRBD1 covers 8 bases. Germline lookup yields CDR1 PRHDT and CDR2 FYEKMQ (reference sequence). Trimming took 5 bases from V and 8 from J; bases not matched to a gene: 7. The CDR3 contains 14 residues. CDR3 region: CASSADRAREKLFF. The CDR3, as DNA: TGTGCCAGCAGCGCGGACAGGGCTAGAGAAAAACTGTTTTTT. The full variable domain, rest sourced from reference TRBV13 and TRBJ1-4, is AAGVIQSPRHLIKEKRETATLKCYPIPRHDTVYWYQQGPGQDPQFLISFYEKMQSDKGSIPDRFSAQQFSDYHSELNMSSLELGDSALYFCASSADRAREKLFFGSGTQLSVL.

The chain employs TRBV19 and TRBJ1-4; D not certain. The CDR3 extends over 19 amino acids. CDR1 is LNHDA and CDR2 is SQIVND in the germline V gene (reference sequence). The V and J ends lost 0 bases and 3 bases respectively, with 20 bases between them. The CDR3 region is CASSIETRTGPLPNEKLFF. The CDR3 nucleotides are TGTGCCAGTAGTATAGAAACCAGGACGGGCCCCTTGCCTAATGAAAAACTGTTTTTT.

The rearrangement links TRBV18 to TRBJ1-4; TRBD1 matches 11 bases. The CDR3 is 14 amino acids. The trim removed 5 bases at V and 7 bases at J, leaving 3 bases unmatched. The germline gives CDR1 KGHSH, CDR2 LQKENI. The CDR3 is CASSGQGAREKLFF. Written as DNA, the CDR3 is TGTGCCAGCTCAGGACAGGGGGCGCGTGAAAAACTGTTTTTT.

The CDR3 reads CSVASDRVTGELFF. CDR3 DNA sequence: TGCAGCGTTGCTTCGGACAGGGTAACCGGGGAGCTGTTTTTT. The chain combines TRBV29-1 with TRBJ2-2; 8 bases align to TRBD1. The CDR3 extends over 14 amino acids. CDR1 and CDR2 from the germline V gene are SQVTM and ANQGSEA. Trimming removed 4 bases from V and 5 bases from J; junction bases left unmatched: 6.

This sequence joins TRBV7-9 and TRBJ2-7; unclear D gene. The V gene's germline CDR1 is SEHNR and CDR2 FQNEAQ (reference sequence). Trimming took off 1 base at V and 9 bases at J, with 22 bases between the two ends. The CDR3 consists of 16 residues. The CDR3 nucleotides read TGTGCCAGCAGCTTAGGGTCAGGTGGGTCTTCTAGTGGGCAGTACTTC. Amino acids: CASSLGSGGSSSGQYF. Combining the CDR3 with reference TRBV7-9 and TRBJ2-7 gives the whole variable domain DTGVSQNPRHKITKRGQNVTFRCDPISEHNRLYWYRQTLGQGPEFLTYFQNEAQLEKSRLLSDRFSAERPKGSFSTLEIQRTEQGDSAMYLCASSLGSGGSSSGQYFGPGTRLTVT.

CDR3 region: CASSLVREIDYGYTF. CDR3 DNA sequence: TGTGCCAGCAGCTTGGTGCGGGAAATCGACTATGGCTACACCTTC. The J gene is TRBJ1-2, the V gene TRBV5-4; the D is unclear. This CDR3 spans 15 amino acids. Deletions cut 0 bases from V and 3 bases from J, with 12 bases between. CDR1 is SGHNT and CDR2 is YYREEE in the germline V gene (reference sequence). The entire variable domain, with the rest obtained from reference TRBV5-4 and TRBJ1-2, is as follows: ETGVTQSPTHLIKTRGQQVTLRCSSQSGHNTVSWYQQALGQGPQFIFQYYREEENGRGNFPPRFSGLQFPNYSSELNVNALELDDSALYLCASSLVREIDYGYTFGSGTRLTVV.

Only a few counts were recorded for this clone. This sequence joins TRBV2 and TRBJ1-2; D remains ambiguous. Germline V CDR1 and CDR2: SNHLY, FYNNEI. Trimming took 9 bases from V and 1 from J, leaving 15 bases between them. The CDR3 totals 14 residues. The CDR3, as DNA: TGTGCCAGTTTGGTGGGGTCTTATAACTATGGCTACACCTTC. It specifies CASLVGSYNYGYTF. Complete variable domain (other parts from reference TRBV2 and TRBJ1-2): EPEVTQTPSHQVTQMGQEVILRCVPISNHLYFYWYRQILGQKVEFLVSFYNNEISEKSEIFDDQFSVERPDGSNFTLKIRSTKLEDSAMYFCASLVGSYNYGYTFGSGTRLTVV.

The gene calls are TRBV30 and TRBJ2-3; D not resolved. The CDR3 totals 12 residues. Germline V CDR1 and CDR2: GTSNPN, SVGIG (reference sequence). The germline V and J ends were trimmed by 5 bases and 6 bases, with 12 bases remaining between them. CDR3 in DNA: TGTGCCTGGGTGGGCGGTAGGGATACGCAGTATTTT. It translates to CAWVGGRDTQYF.

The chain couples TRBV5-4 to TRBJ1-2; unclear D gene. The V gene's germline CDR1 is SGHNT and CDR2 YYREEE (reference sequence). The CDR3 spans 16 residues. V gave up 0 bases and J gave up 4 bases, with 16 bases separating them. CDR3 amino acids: CASSLGAGSRIYGYTF. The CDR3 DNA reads TGTGCCAGCAGCTTGGGTGCTGGGAGTAGGATCTATGGCTACACCTTC.

CDR3 nucleotides: TGTGCCAGCGGAGTAACAACTAATGAAAAACTGTTTTTT. This gives the protein CASGVTTNEKLFF. The genes are TRBV12-3 or TRBV12-4 and TRBJ1-4; D gene uncertain. Trimming removed 8 bases at V and 0 bases at J, with 7 bases between. The CDR3 is 13 residues long.

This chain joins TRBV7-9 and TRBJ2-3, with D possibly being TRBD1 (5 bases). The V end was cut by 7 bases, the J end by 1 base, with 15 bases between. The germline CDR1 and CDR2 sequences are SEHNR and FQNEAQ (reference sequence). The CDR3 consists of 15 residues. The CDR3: CASTTGDPRTDTQYF. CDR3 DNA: TGTGCCAGCACCACAGGTGACCCGCGCACAGATACGCAGTATTTT.

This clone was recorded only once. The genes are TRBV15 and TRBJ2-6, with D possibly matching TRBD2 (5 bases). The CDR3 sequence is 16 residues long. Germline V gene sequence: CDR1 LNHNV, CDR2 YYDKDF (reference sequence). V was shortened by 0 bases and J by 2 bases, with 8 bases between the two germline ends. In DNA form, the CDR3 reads TGTGCCACCAGCAGAGATCGGGGTACTGGGGCCAACGTCCTGACTTTC. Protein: CATSRDRGTGANVLTF.

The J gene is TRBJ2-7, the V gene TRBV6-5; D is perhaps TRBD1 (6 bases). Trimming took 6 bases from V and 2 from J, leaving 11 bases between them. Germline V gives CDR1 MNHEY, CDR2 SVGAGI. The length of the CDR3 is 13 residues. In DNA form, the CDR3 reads TGTGCCAGCAGGCTACAGGGAGCCTACGAGCAGTACTTC. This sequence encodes CASRLQGAYEQYF.

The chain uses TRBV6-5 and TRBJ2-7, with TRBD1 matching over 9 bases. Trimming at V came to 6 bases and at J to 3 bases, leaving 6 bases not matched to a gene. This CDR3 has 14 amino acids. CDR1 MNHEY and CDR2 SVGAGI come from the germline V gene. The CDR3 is CASSSWTGDYEQYF. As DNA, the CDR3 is TGTGCCAGCAGCTCCTGGACAGGGGACTACGAGCAGTACTTC.

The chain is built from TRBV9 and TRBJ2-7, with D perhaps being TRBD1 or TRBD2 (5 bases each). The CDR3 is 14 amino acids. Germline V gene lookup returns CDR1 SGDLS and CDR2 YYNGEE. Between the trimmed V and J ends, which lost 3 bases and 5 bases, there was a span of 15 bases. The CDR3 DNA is TGTGCCAGCAGCGCGGGACCGCGTGAGGACGAGCAGTACTTC. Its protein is CASSAGPREDEQYF. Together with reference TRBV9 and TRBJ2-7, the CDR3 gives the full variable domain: DSGVTQTPKHLITATGQRVTLRCSPRSGDLSVYWYQQSLDQGLQFLIQYYNGEERAKGNILERFSAQQFPDLHSELNLSSLELGDSALYFCASSAGPREDEQYFGPGTRLTVT.

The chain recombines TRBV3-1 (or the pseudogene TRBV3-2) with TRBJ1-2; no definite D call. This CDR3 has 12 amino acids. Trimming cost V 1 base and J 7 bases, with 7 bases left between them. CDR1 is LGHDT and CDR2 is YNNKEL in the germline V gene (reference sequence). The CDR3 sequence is CASSQAGRGYTF. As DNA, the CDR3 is TGTGCCAGCAGCCAAGCTGGACGTGGCTACACCTTC.

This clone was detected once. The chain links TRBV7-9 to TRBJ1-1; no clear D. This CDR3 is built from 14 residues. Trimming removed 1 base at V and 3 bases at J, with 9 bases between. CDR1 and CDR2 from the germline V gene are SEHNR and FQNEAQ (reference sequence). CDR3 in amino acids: CASSLVGSYTEAFF. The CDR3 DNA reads TGTGCCAGCAGCTTAGTGGGTTCCTACACTGAAGCTTTCTTT.

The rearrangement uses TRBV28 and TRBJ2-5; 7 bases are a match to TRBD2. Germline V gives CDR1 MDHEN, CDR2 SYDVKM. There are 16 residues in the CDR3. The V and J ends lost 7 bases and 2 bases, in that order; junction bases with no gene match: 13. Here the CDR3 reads CASTRIWAGEQETQYF. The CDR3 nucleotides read TGTGCCAGCACCCGAATCTGGGCGGGGGAACAAGAGACCCAGTACTTC.

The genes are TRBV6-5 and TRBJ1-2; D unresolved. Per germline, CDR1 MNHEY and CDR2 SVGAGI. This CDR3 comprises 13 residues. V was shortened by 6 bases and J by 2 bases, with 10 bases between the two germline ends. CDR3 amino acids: CASRTGRNYGYTF. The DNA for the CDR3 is TGTGCCAGCAGGACTGGACGGAACTATGGCTACACCTTC.

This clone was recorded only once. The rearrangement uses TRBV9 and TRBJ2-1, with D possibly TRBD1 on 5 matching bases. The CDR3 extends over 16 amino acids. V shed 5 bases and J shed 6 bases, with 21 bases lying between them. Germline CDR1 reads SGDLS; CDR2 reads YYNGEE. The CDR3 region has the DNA TGTGCCAGCAGTCCCTTTAGGGGCCTCGGTATCAATGAGCAGTTCTTC. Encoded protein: CASSPFRGLGINEQFF.

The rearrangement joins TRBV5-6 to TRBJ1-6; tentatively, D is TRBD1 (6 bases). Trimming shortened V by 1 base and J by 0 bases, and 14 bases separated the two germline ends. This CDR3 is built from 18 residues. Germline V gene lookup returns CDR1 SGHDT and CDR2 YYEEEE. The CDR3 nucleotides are TGTGCCAGCAGCTTGAAGGCAGGGGCCAGCTCCTATAATTCACCCCTCCACTTT. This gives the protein CASSLKAGASSYNSPLHF.

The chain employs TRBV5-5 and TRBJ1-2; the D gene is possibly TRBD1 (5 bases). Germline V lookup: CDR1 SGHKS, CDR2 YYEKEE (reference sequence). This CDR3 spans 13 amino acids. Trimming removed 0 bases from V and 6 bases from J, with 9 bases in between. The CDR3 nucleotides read TGTGCCAGCAGCTTGGGGCAGGGTGATGGCTACACCTTC. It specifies CASSLGQGDGYTF.